The clone carrying this T cell receptor beta chain was observed a handful of times. Its antigen is not known. TCRdb reprocessed the RT-PCR reads via MiXCR and lists one record per CDR3 protein. The sample yields 450,000 to 700,000 distinct CDR3 sequences, 14% seen once. This entry comes from a study of response to subunit inactivated influenza vaccine. This CDR3 is built from 18 residues. V lost 6 bases and J 4 bases, leaving 26 bases between the germline ends. Looked up from germline, CDR1 is SGHRS and CDR2 is YFSETQ. Study-wide results and limits: Each seasonal influenza vaccination recruits few new T cells, the authors suggested.

The chain joins TRBV5-1 to TRBJ2-1; D is ambiguous. The sequence came from a man aged 50 or older who received an inactivated influenza vaccine. The source material was PBMCs from blood, sampled less than 13 days after vaccination. Here the CDR3 reads CASTHKIDAYHLYNEQFF. The CDR3, as DNA: TGCGCCAGCACTCATAAGATTGACGCCTATCACCTTTACAATGAGCAGTTCTTC.